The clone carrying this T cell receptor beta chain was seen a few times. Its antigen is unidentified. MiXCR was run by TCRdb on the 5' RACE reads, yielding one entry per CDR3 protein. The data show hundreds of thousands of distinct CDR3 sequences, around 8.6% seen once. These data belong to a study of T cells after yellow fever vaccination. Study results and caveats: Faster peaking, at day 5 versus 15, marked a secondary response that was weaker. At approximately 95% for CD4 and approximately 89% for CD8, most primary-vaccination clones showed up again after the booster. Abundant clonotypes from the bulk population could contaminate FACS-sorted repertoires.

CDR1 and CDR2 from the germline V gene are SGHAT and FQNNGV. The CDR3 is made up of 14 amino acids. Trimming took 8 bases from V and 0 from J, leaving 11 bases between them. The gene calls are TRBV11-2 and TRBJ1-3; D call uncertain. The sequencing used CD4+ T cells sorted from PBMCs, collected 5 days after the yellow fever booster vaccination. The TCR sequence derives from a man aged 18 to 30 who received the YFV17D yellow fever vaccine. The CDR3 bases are TGTGCCAGCGGCCCCGAGTTCTCTGGAAACACCATATATTTT. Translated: CASGPEFSGNTIYF. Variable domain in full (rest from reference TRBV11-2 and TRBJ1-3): EAGVAQSPRYKIIEKRQSVAFWCNPISGHATLYWYQQILGQGPKLLIQFQNNGVVDDSQLPKDRFSAERLKGVDSTLKIQPAKLEDSAVYLCASGPEFSGNTIYFGEGSWLTVV.